This record looks at one T cell receptor beta chain sequence and its context. Its antigen remains unidentified. The source of the sample is a study of monozygotic twins with inflammatory bowel disease. Findings and caveats of the study: Support was lacking for any single strong IBD-associated signal or clonotype. Comparison of concordant versus discordant twins revealed no difference in repertoire similarity, possibly due to limited power. Among IBD patients, TCRbeta diversity (inverse Simpson) was lower than in healthy co-twins.

For every donor, one blood sample of approximately 2.5 ml was drawn. The CDR3 is 13 residues long. CDR1 and CDR2 from the germline V gene are LGHNA and YSLEER. From its re-call of the 5' RACE reads, TCRdb lists each CDR3 protein once, without DNA. The sample's table shows fewer than 550,000 distinct CDR3 sequences. This TCR was recovered from a human donor with ulcerative colitis or Crohn's disease, or a healthy co-twin of an affected twin (not recorded which). Sequencing was performed on blood. The gene calls are TRBV4-3 and TRBJ2-1. The CDR3 loop reads CASSQGLLNEQFF.